The 4 T cell receptor beta chains given below trace back to one sample, sequenced in a study of blood T cell repertoires in COVID-19 (dated by TCRdb to 2019 to 2021). The library was made by the immunoSEQ multiplex PCR assay. TCRdb holds this immuneACCESS table with in-frame rearrangements only. Some clones are missing; in checked studies, unresolved V genes explain under half, and the rest has no known cause. This sample comprises over 250,000 clones, 88% of them detected only once. The ten largest clones capture 0.9% to 1% of the sample. The sample comprised peripheral blood. All receptors come from a woman in her 40s who had recovered from COVID-19.

This rearrangement joins TRBV3-1 (or the pseudogene TRBV3-2) to TRBJ2-3; tentative D call: TRBD2 (6 bases). The germline CDR1 and CDR2 sequences are LGHDT and YNNKEL (reference sequence). V was cut by 4 bases and J by 6 bases, with 11 bases left in between. The CDR3 has 13 residues. CDR3 sequence (DNA): TGTGCCAGCAGCCCCGGGAGTCCGGATACGCAGTATTTT. It translates to CASSPGSPDTQYF.

This CDR3 reads CASSFMEGREQFF. CDR3 sequence (DNA): TGTGCCAGCAGCTTCATGGAGGGCCGGGAGCAGTTCTTC. The chain links TRBV5-5 to TRBJ2-1, with a possible D match to TRBD2 (6 bases). V lost 2 bases and J 10 bases, leaving 13 bases between the germline ends. This CDR3 has 13 amino acids. In germline, CDR1 is SGHKS, CDR2 YYEKEE (reference sequence).

The chain is built from TRBV10-3 and TRBJ1-2; D perhaps matches TRBD1 (5 bases). The length of the CDR3 is 12 residues. The germline V gene has CDR1 ENHRY and CDR2 SYGVKD. V shed 10 bases and J shed 4 bases, with 13 bases lying between them. The CDR3 is CATLIGAYGYTF. CDR3 sequence (DNA): TGTGCCACGCTTATAGGGGCCTATGGCTACACCTTC.

The chain joins TRBV6-5 to TRBJ2-2; TRBD2 agrees at 7 bases. There are 15 residues in the CDR3. The V and J ends lost 6 bases and 4 bases, in that order; junction bases with no gene match: 8. The germline CDR1 and CDR2 sequences are MNHEY and SVGAGI. CDR3 nucleotides: TGTGCCAGCAGGGCGGCTAGCGGAACCACCGGGGAGCTGTTTTTT. Encoded protein: CASRAASGTTGELFF.